This T cell receptor (beta chain) was profiled in a study of beta chain features in type 1 diabetes. General study findings and limits: Type 1 diabetes patients showed fewer insertions and more deletions at VDJ junctions.

As every portion of the isolated RNA was reverse transcribed, the sequencing read expressed TCRB transcripts. TCRdb keeps only in-frame clones here, not all; method: immunoSEQ multiplex PCR. The table lists roughly 250,000 clones, around 65% of them singletons, with 0.053% in the top ten. Every donor had blood drawn once into heparin, approximately 110 mL on average. Note on this clone: The antigen remains unidentified.

This CDR3 contains 14 residues. V lost 4 bases, J lost 4 bases, and 11 bases lay in between. Per the germline V gene, CDR1 is MNHEY and CDR2 is SVGAGI. The sequence was collected from a young man in good health. What was sequenced was naive CD4+ T cells from blood. The V gene is TRBV6-5, the J gene TRBJ1-5; D is uncertain. The CDR3 DNA reads TGTGCCAGCAGTTCGGGGAGAGGGAATCAGCCCCAGCATTTT. The encoded protein is CASSSGRGNQPQHF.